This TCR beta chain originates from a study of blood T cell repertoires in COVID-19. The wider study: The United States, Italy and Spain were the sources of the acute and convalescent COVID-19 samples. T cells, B-cell-depleted T cells, or PBMCs supplied cDNA or gDNA.

Authors' methods: Amplification with reference gene primers provided the estimates of nucleated cell counts. Sequencing was performed with immunoSEQ multiplex PCR; in TCRdb, only in-frame clones are kept and a portion is missing. The DNA was the basis for D and trimming; V, J and clone size are from that table. The sample has 75,000 to 85,000 clones; 80% to 90% are singletons. This receptor was taken from a human donor in a cohort sampled during active COVID-19. The sample consisted of peripheral blood.

The CDR3 coding sequence is TGTGCCAGTACCCCGGGGGGGCCGCGAAATGAGCAGTTCTTC. Amino acids: CASTPGGPRNEQFF. This rearrangement joins TRBV19 to TRBJ2-1; 8 bases align to TRBD2. Losses at the gene ends were 7 bases for V and 7 bases for J; bases not matched to a gene: 9. The CDR3 runs to 14 residues. Germline CDR1 and CDR2: LNHDA and SQIVND (reference sequence).